The subject of this entry is one T cell receptor beta chain. Assignments of participants to cohorts depended upon their own reported clinical history. These data originate in a study of blood T cell repertoires in COVID-19. As for the study in general: T cells, B-cell-depleted T cells, or PBMCs provided the cDNA or gDNA that served as material.

V dropped 5 bases and J dropped 13 bases, with 15 bases sitting between them. The CDR3 covers 13 residues. Germline V gene lookup returns CDR1 LNHDA and CDR2 SQIVND (reference sequence). In the original analysis: The assay estimated nucleated cells by amplifying reference gene primers. Only in-frame clones appear in the TCRdb table, and some are missing; sequencing was by immunoSEQ multiplex PCR. V and J calls plus clone size are reproduced from that table; the DNA served to infer D and trimming. The sample contains 150,000 to 200,000 clones, around 82% of which appear only once. This clonotype was obtained from a woman in her forties or fifties with acute COVID-19. What was sequenced was PBMCs or T cells enriched from blood (not recorded which). The chain uses TRBV19 and TRBJ1-6, with D tentatively TRBD1 (6 bases). The CDR3 reads CASSPRQERPLHF. The CDR3 nucleotides read TGTGCCAGTAGTCCCCGACAGGAAAGGCCCCTCCACTTT. The full variable domain, its missing parts supplied by reference TRBV19 and TRBJ1-6, is DGGITQSPKYLFRKEGQNVTLSCEQNLNHDAMYWYRQDPGQGLRLIYYSQIVNDFQKGDIAEGYSVSREKKESFPLTVTSAQKNPTAFYLCASSPRQERPLHFGNGTRLTVT.